The next 16 T cell receptor beta chains were all read from a single sample in a study of CD8+CD57+ T cells in acquired aplastic anemia. Sequencing involved patients with CD8+CD57+ cell expansion previously shown by flow cytometry. Investigators profiled TCR beta VDJ and CDR3 from genomic DNA template. TCRdb reprocessed the reads with MiXCR, giving one entry per CDR3 protein. Of approximately 260,000 distinct CDR3 sequences in the sample, approximately 80% were seen once. Source material: sorted CD4+, CD8+, or CD8+CD57+ T cells (not recorded which) from PBMCs. The receptors here all came from a human donor with aplastic anemia.

The CDR3 DNA reads TGTGCCAGCAGCTTCCCTCGGCTCCCCAAGTACAATGAGCAGTTCTTC. Its protein product is CASSFPRLPKYNEQFF. The gene calls are TRBV7-3 and TRBJ2-1, with unresolved D. CDR3 length equals 16 residues. Trimming removed 3 bases from V and 4 bases from J, with 16 bases in between. Germline CDR1 is SGHTA and CDR2 is FQGTGA.

V and J are TRBV7-2 and TRBJ1-2; 9 bases match TRBD1. Trimming took 1 base from V and 4 from J; bases not matched to a gene: 7. The CDR3 totals 16 residues. Germline values: CDR1 SGHTA, CDR2 FQGNSA. The CDR3 is CASSLGDRAVAYGYTF. Written as DNA, the CDR3 is TGTGCCAGCAGCTTAGGGGACAGGGCCGTTGCCTATGGCTACACCTTC.

The genes are TRBV9 and TRBJ2-7, with D perhaps TRBD2 (5 bases). Between the trimmed V and J ends, which lost 4 bases and 7 bases, there was a span of 21 bases. The CDR3 is 15 residues long. Germline CDR1 and CDR2: SGDLS and YYNGEE. The CDR3 nucleotides are TGTGCCAGCAGCCTTGGAGGTACTTCCTACAATGAGCAGTACGTC. Encoded protein: CASSLGGTSYNEQYV.

For this clonotype: At one end, the junction sequence differs from germline, possibly due to a read error. The rearrangement uses TRBV9 and TRBJ1-1; D not certain. The CDR3 has 15 residues. From germline, CDR1 is SGDLS and CDR2 YYNGEE. CDR3 nucleotides: TGTGCCAGCAGCTTAGATCTGAAAGGGCACACTGTAGCTTTCTTT. The encoded protein is CASSLDLKGHTVAFF.

The chain is built from TRBV20-1 and TRBJ2-1, with a weak D call TRBD2 (5 bases). CDR1 is DFQATT, CDR2 SNEGSKA, per germline (reference sequence). The CDR3 has 12 amino acids. V shed 3 bases and J shed 9 bases, with 12 bases lying between them. The CDR3, as DNA: TGCAGTGCTAGGGGCGGGTTCGGTGAGCAGTTCTTC. As protein: CSARGGFGEQFF.

Turning to this clonotype: Sequence at one end of the junction differs from germline and may be a read error. The chain uses TRBV7-2 and TRBJ2-1; possibly TRBD1 for D (6 bases). Germline CDR1 reads SGHTA; CDR2 reads FQGNSA. The CDR3 extends over 13 amino acids. The CDR3 is CASSYTGSDEYVF. Written as DNA, the CDR3 is TGTGCCAGCAGTTATACAGGGAGCGACGAGTATGTCTTC.

As to this clonotype: Because the CDR3 is missing its conserved closing phenylalanine or tryptophan, this is likely a read error. No DNA is shown, since the ends of the CDR3 on it are uncertain; the CDR3 is the one TCRdb lists. The chain carries TRBV7-4 and TRBJ1-2; the DNA was not compared with TRBD1, the D call given in the table. Germline CDR1 is SGHVT and CDR2 is SQSDAQ. The length of the CDR3 is 13 amino acids, counting both ends. CDR3 sequence: CASSGAGGGGNPY.

As to this clonotype: The junction departs from germline at one end; a sequencing error may be responsible. The chain recombines TRBV9 with TRBJ2-3; 11 bases map to TRBD2. This CDR3 spans 14 amino acids. Germline CDR1 SGDLS, CDR2 YYNGEE. CDR3 amino acids: CASSLGTSGDKEHF. CDR3 bases: TGTGCCAGCAGCCTCGGGACTAGCGGAGACAAGGAGCATTTT. The whole variable domain, remainder taken from reference TRBV9 and TRBJ2-3, is DSGVTQTPKHLITATGQRVTLRCSPRSGDLSVYWYQQSLDQGLQFLIQYYNGEERAKGNILERFSAQQFPDLHSELNLSSLELGDSALYFCASSLGTSGDKEHFGPGTRLTVL.

A single count supports this clonotype. The chain has TRBV5-1 and TRBJ1-6, with D hard to call. CDR3 length: 14 residues. The germline gives CDR1 SGHRS, CDR2 YFSETQ. The germline V and J ends were trimmed by 4 bases and 12 bases, with 17 bases remaining between them. The DNA of the CDR3 is TGCGCCAGCAGCCCCCTTGGAGACGACGAACCCCTCCACTTT. Translating it yields CASSPLGDDEPLHF.

The CDR3 DNA sequence: TGTGCCAGCAGTGTAGGTCCAAGACGAAATCAGCCCCAGCATTTT. As protein: CASSVGPRRNQPQHF. The chain combines TRBV2 with TRBJ1-5; D gene uncertain. CDR3 length: 15 amino acids. From germline, CDR1 is SNHLY and CDR2 FYNNEI. Trimming cost V 4 bases and J 4 bases, with 14 bases left between them. Together with reference TRBV2 and TRBJ1-5, the CDR3 gives the full variable domain: EPEVTQTPSHQVTQMGQEVILRCVPISNHLYFYWYRQILGQKVEFLVSFYNNEISEKSEIFDDQFSVERPDGSNFTLKIRSTKLEDSAMYFCASSVGPRRNQPQHFGDGTRLSIL.

The chain combines TRBV7-2 with TRBJ2-3, with D perhaps being TRBD1 or TRBD2 (5 bases each). CDR1 SGHTA and CDR2 FQGNSA come from the germline V gene. CDR3 length: 15 residues. Trimming took off 0 bases at V and 15 bases at J, with 22 bases between the two ends. The CDR3 DNA sequence: TGTGCCAGCAGCTTAGCAGTAGGGGACGATACGCAGTATTATTTT. It specifies CASSLAVGDDTQYYF.

The V and J genes are TRBV7-8 and TRBJ1-6; TRBD1 might be the D (6 bases). V was cut by 6 bases and J by 15 bases, with 27 bases left in between. Germline V gene sequence: CDR1 SGHVS, CDR2 FQNEAQ. The CDR3 sequence is 16 residues long. CDR3 coding DNA: TGTGCCAGCAGTTTTAGGGGGGGTTCCTATACTTCGTACCTCCACTTT. Translation: CASSFRGGSYTSYLHF.

A note on this clonotype: The junction and the germline gene differ at one end; a read error may be behind it. The chain is built from TRBV2 and TRBJ2-3, with TRBD2 matching 14 bases. Germline loops: CDR1 SNHLY, CDR2 FYNNEI. The CDR3 contains 14 residues. The CDR3 DNA is TGTGCCACCGGGACTAGCGGGAGTCCGGATGCGTGGTTCTTT. Protein product: CATGTSGSPDAWFF.

The genes are TRBV7-8 and TRBJ2-7, with D perhaps matching TRBD2 (6 bases). Looked up from germline, CDR1 is SGHVS and CDR2 is FQNEAQ. CDR3 length: 18 residues. Trimming stripped 3 bases from V and 1 base from J, with 22 bases between. The CDR3 DNA follows: TGTGCCAGCAGCTTTCAGCCTACCGGGAGTGCCCTTTCCTACGAGCAGTACGTC. This encodes CASSFQPTGSALSYEQYV.

The gene calls are TRBV20-1 and TRBJ2-7; D is tentatively TRBD1 or TRBD2 (5 bases each). This CDR3 comprises 13 residues. The V end was cut by 3 bases, the J end by 7 bases, with 16 bases between. Germline V gene lookup returns CDR1 DFQATT and CDR2 SNEGSKA (reference sequence). CDR3 amino acids: CSASMTGTGEQYF. The DNA for the CDR3 is TGCAGTGCTAGTATGACCGGGACGGGAGAGCAGTACTTC.

This clonotype was observed many times. The J gene is TRBJ2-7, the V gene TRBV6-1; a weak D match, TRBD1 (5 bases). The germline V gene has CDR1 MNHNS and CDR2 SASEGT. The CDR3 has 12 amino acids. The chain's CDR3 is CASSESLQGRDV. The CDR3 bases are TGTGCCAGCAGTGAATCCCTTCAGGGCCGGGACGTC.